The rows below give T cell receptor beta chains drawn from one sample of a study of tumor and adjacent non-tumor tissue in lung cancer. MiXCR, applied by TCRdb to the multiplex PCR reads, yields one record per CDR3 protein. The sample contains more than 60,000 distinct CDR3 sequences, over 70% of which appear only once. The material sequenced was lung tumor tissue. The origin of the receptors is a woman aged 50 to 60 with non-small cell lung cancer. Both conserved end residues are part of each CDR3. The D gene is left open where the match is weak. Clone size is shown for a subset of rows, as once, few, many or a class of expanded clone.

CDR3nt: TGTGCCAGCTGCTTGCGGGGGGGGGACACTGAAGCTTTCTTC; CDR3aa: CASCLRGGDTEAFF; j_gene: TRBJ1-1; abundance: NA; v_gene: TRBV6-5; d_gene: NA
CDR3nt: TGTGCCAGTTATGAAGCGGGAGAAGGCTACAAAGAGCAGTTCTTC; CDR3aa: CASYEAGEGYKEQFF; j_gene: TRBJ2-1; abundance: NA; v_gene: TRBV6-5; d_gene: TRBD2
CDR3nt: TGTGTCAGCCGGGGGGAAGAGAGCCAGTACTTC; CDR3aa: CVSRGEESQYF; j_gene: TRBJ2-5; abundance: NA; v_gene: TRBV12-3/TRBV12-4; d_gene: TRBD2
CDR3nt: TGTGCAAGCAGTCTTGGTAGGGACACCGGAGAGCAGTTTTTT; CDR3aa: CASSLGRDTGEQFF; j_gene: TRBJ2-2; abundance: NA; v_gene: TRBV11-2; d_gene: NA
CDR3nt: TGTACCTGGACTCCGACGGAGGTTTCCTATGGCTACACCTTC; CDR3aa: CTWTPTEVSYGYTF; j_gene: TRBJ1-2; abundance: NA; v_gene: TRBV30; d_gene: NA
CDR3nt: TGCACCAGCAGCCTAACTGACAGGTCCTCCAATCAGCCCCAGCATTTT; CDR3aa: CTSSLTDRSSNQPQHF; j_gene: TRBJ1-5; abundance: NA; v_gene: TRBV4-1; d_gene: NA
CDR3nt: TGTGCCAGCAGTTTATACGGGACTTCGGAGCCTAATGGAAAACTGTTTTTT; CDR3aa: CASSLYGTSEPNGKLFF; j_gene: TRBJ1-4; abundance: NA; v_gene: TRBV28; d_gene: NA
CDR3nt: TGTACCAGCAGTCCCTTGCGATGCCACGAGCAGTACTTC; CDR3aa: CTSSPLRCHEQYF; j_gene: TRBJ2-7; abundance: NA; v_gene: TRBV12-3/TRBV12-4; d_gene: NA
CDR3nt: TGTGCCAGCAGCTTCCAGCATAACACTGAAGCTTTCTTT; CDR3aa: CASSFQHNTEAFF; j_gene: TRBJ1-1; abundance: medium-sized; v_gene: TRBV11-2; d_gene: NA
CDR3nt: TGTGCCATCAGTGAGTCGGGCAGGGGCCGTGGTTACAATGAGCAGTTCTTC; CDR3aa: CAISESGRGRGYNEQFF; j_gene: TRBJ2-1; abundance: NA; v_gene: TRBV10-3; d_gene: NA
CDR3nt: TGTGCCAGCGGTAATAAGGGGCATTACAGTGAGCAGTTCTTC; CDR3aa: CASGNKGHYSEQFF; j_gene: TRBJ2-1; abundance: NA; v_gene: TRBV6-5; d_gene: NA
CDR3nt: TGTGCCAGCAGTGACCACCTCGGCGGGACAGGCAATGAAAAACTGTTTTTT; CDR3aa: CASSDHLGGTGNEKLFF; j_gene: TRBJ1-4; abundance: medium-sized; v_gene: TRBV6-1; d_gene: TRBD1
CDR3nt: TGTGCGAGCAGACAAGACCTCACTAGCAATCAGCCCCAGTATTTT; CDR3aa: CASRQDLTSNQPQYF; j_gene: TRBJ2-3; abundance: NA; v_gene: TRBV4-2; d_gene: NA
CDR3nt: TGTGCCAAGACGGGCTGCTATGGCTACACCTTC; CDR3aa: CAKTGCYGYTF; j_gene: TRBJ1-2; abundance: NA; v_gene: TRBV11-3; d_gene: NA
CDR3nt: TGTGCCTGCAGTTGGGACGGAGGTAGGAGCTACACCTTC; CDR3aa: CACSWDGGRSYTF; j_gene: TRBJ1-2; abundance: NA; v_gene: TRBV6-5; d_gene: NA
CDR3nt: TGTGCCAGTAGTCTCGGACTAGCAGGGGGTTTTGCGGATGAGCAGTCCTTC; CDR3aa: CASSLGLAGGFADEQSF; j_gene: TRBJ2-1; abundance: once; v_gene: TRBV19; d_gene: NA
CDR3nt: TGTGCCAGCAGCCCCGGACAGGCAGACATAGATACGCAGTATTTT; CDR3aa: CASSPGQADIDTQYF; j_gene: TRBJ2-3; abundance: once; v_gene: TRBV7-3; d_gene: TRBD1
CDR3nt: TGTGACAGCAGATTTCGCGGCCAGAGGGGAGTGGAGACCCAGTACTTC; CDR3aa: CDSRFRGQRGVETQYF; j_gene: TRBJ2-5; abundance: NA; v_gene: TRBV5-4; d_gene: NA
CDR3nt: TGTGCCAGCAGCCGTACCATTGTCTACGAGCAGTACTTC; CDR3aa: CASSRTIVYEQYF; j_gene: TRBJ2-7; abundance: many; v_gene: TRBV6-5; d_gene: NA
CDR3nt: TGCACTACTAGAGTCGAAGAGCAGTACTTC; CDR3aa: CTTRVEEQYF; j_gene: TRBJ2-7; abundance: NA; v_gene: TRBV20-1; d_gene: NA
CDR3nt: TGTCCCATCAGTGTGTCGGGACAGACCTACGAGCAGTACTTC; CDR3aa: CPISVSGQTYEQYF; j_gene: TRBJ2-7; abundance: NA; v_gene: TRBV10-3; d_gene: TRBD1
CDR3nt: TGTGCCTACAGCTCGAGGAGGGGCTACGAGCAGTACTTC; CDR3aa: CAYSSRRGYEQYF; j_gene: TRBJ2-7; abundance: NA; v_gene: TRBV11-3; d_gene: NA
CDR3nt: TGCACCAGCAGCCAAGATATTCCCCCCAGGATACTTCAGCCCCAGCATTTT; CDR3aa: CTSSQDIPPRILQPQHF; j_gene: TRBJ1-5; abundance: NA; v_gene: TRBV4-1; d_gene: NA
CDR3nt: TGCAGTGCTAGAGCTCGGGACTTCCACGAACAGTACTTC; CDR3aa: CSARARDFHEQYF; j_gene: TRBJ2-7; abundance: many; v_gene: TRBV20-1; d_gene: NA
CDR3nt: TGTGCCAGCAGCTTAAACTCGGGACTAGCGGGAGTTGAGCAGTACTTC; CDR3aa: CASSLNSGLAGVEQYF; j_gene: TRBJ2-7; abundance: many; v_gene: TRBV13; d_gene: TRBD2
CDR3nt: TGTGCCACCAACACGGGTTGCTATGGCTACGCCTTT; CDR3aa: CATNTGCYGYAF; j_gene: TRBJ1-2; abundance: NA; v_gene: TRBV11-3; d_gene: NA
CDR3nt: TGCAGTGCCGTAGGGACTTGCGGGGACGCTAGCACAGATACGCAGTATTTT; CDR3aa: CSAVGTCGDASTDTQYF; j_gene: TRBJ2-3; abundance: NA; v_gene: TRBV20-1; d_gene: NA
CDR3nt: TGCAGTACCCCGATCCCTCTAGCGGCTCTCTCCGCCTACAATGAGCACTTCTTC; CDR3aa: CSTPIPLAALSAYNEHFF; j_gene: TRBJ2-1; abundance: few; v_gene: TRBV20-1; d_gene: TRBD2
CDR3nt: TGTGCCAGCAGACTCGACCAGGGAACAGCGAACCTCACAGATACGCAGTATTTT; CDR3aa: CASRLDQGTANLTDTQYF; j_gene: TRBJ2-3; abundance: NA; v_gene: TRBV12-3/TRBV12-4; d_gene: NA
CDR3nt: TGTGCCAGCAGGGGGGACAGGGGGGACACTGAAGCTTTCTTT; CDR3aa: CASRGDRGDTEAFF; j_gene: TRBJ1-1; abundance: NA; v_gene: TRBV2; d_gene: TRBD1
CDR3nt: TGTATCAGCAGTGAAAACGAACAGGGGAACTATGGCTACACCTTC; CDR3aa: CISSENEQGNYGYTF; j_gene: TRBJ1-2; abundance: NA; v_gene: TRBV6-1; d_gene: TRBD1
CDR3nt: TGCGTCAGCAGTGGGGCAGATACGCAGTGTTTT; CDR3aa: CVSSGADTQCF; j_gene: TRBJ2-3; abundance: once; v_gene: TRBV10-2; d_gene: NA
CDR3nt: TGCAGCGCCACTCTGGGGGGATTCTACGAGCAGTACTTC; CDR3aa: CSATLGGFYEQYF; j_gene: TRBJ2-7; abundance: many; v_gene: TRBV29-1; d_gene: NA
CDR3nt: TGTGCATGCAATTACATCGGGACAGCCTACGAGCAGTACTTC; CDR3aa: CACNYIGTAYEQYF; j_gene: TRBJ2-7; abundance: NA; v_gene: TRBV6-5; d_gene: TRBD1
CDR3nt: TGTGCCAGCAGCATAATAAGGACAGGGAAATACAATGAGCTGTTCTTC; CDR3aa: CASSIIRTGKYNELFF; j_gene: TRBJ2-1; abundance: NA; v_gene: TRBV6-5; d_gene: TRBD1
CDR3nt: TGTGCCAGCAGTCCTATCTCTGGGGCCAACGTCCTGACTTTC; CDR3aa: CASSPISGANVLTF; j_gene: TRBJ2-6; abundance: many; v_gene: TRBV11-2; d_gene: NA
CDR3nt: TGCGCCAGCAGCTTGGATGGACAGGATATGCAGCCCCAGCATTTT; CDR3aa: CASSLDGQDMQPQHF; j_gene: TRBJ1-5; abundance: many; v_gene: TRBV5-1; d_gene: TRBD1
CDR3nt: TGTGCCACCAGTGATTCGGGACAGGGGGGTTACGAGCAGTACTTC; CDR3aa: CATSDSGQGGYEQYF; j_gene: TRBJ2-7; abundance: many; v_gene: TRBV24-1; d_gene: TRBD1
CDR3nt: TGCGCCATTAGCCTCAGCTCATTGAACGGCTCCTACAATGAGCAGTTCTTC; CDR3aa: CAISLSSLNGSYNEQFF; j_gene: TRBJ2-1; abundance: NA; v_gene: TRBV4-1; d_gene: NA
CDR3nt: TGTGCCAGCAGCTTAGCGGGGCGGTGGCAGCCCTTC; CDR3aa: CASSLAGRWQPF; j_gene: TRBJ2-1; abundance: NA; v_gene: TRBV7-8; d_gene: NA
CDR3nt: TGCAGTGTTGAAGACACAGATACGCGGTATTTT; CDR3aa: CSVEDTDTRYF; j_gene: TRBJ2-3; abundance: NA; v_gene: TRBV29-1; d_gene: NA
CDR3nt: TGTGCCAGCAGCCAATCGGGACTTGAAGCTTTCTTT; CDR3aa: CASSQSGLEAFF; j_gene: TRBJ1-1; abundance: many; v_gene: TRBV16; d_gene: NA
CDR3nt: TGTGCCAGCAGTCATGGAGGACAGGGTCTCCGCTATGGCTACACCTTC; CDR3aa: CASSHGGQGLRYGYTF; j_gene: TRBJ1-2; abundance: few; v_gene: TRBV6-5; d_gene: TRBD1
CDR3nt: TGTGCCAGCAGCGTAACTATCAGCGGTAGTTACCACACCCGGGAGTTGTTTTTT; CDR3aa: CASSVTISGSYHTRELFF; j_gene: TRBJ2-2; abundance: once; v_gene: TRBV11-1; d_gene: NA
CDR3nt: TGTACCAGCAAGTTTAGCGGGAGTAATTACAATGAGCAGTTCTTC; CDR3aa: CTSKFSGSNYNEQFF; j_gene: TRBJ2-1; abundance: NA; v_gene: TRBV5-4; d_gene: TRBD2
CDR3nt: TGTGCCAGCAGTCCGACTAGCGCGACCCGGGAACTGTTTTTT; CDR3aa: CASSPTSATRELFF; j_gene: TRBJ2-2; abundance: NA; v_gene: TRBV28; d_gene: TRBD2
CDR3nt: TGTGCCAGCAGTGAACTGGGGTGGGGCGCCTACAATGAACAGTTCTTC; CDR3aa: CASSELGWGAYNEQFF; j_gene: TRBJ2-1; abundance: NA; v_gene: TRBV6-1; d_gene: NA
CDR3nt: TGTACCAGCAGTATTGGTACAGAAGCTTTCTTT; CDR3aa: CTSSIGTEAFF; j_gene: TRBJ1-1; abundance: NA; v_gene: TRBV6-2/TRBV6-3; d_gene: NA
CDR3nt: TGTGCCAGCAGCGACCATCCCGTAGTCCGGGTCTCGAGATACAATGAGCAGTTCTTC; CDR3aa: CASSDHPVVRVSRYNEQFF; j_gene: TRBJ2-1; abundance: NA; v_gene: TRBV11-2; d_gene: NA
CDR3nt: TGTGCCAGCAGGACAAACCCAAATTCACCCCTCCACTTT; CDR3aa: CASRTNPNSPLHF; j_gene: TRBJ1-6; abundance: once; v_gene: TRBV12-3/TRBV12-4; d_gene: NA
CDR3nt: TGTGCCACCAGTGATAAGGAGCGGGAGATTGACGAGCAATACTTC; CDR3aa: CATSDKEREIDEQYF; j_gene: TRBJ2-7; abundance: NA; v_gene: TRBV24-1; d_gene: TRBD2
CDR3nt: TGTGCCAGCAGCCTGACGGACACTGCCTACGAGCAGTACTTC; CDR3aa: CASSLTDTAYEQYF; j_gene: TRBJ2-7; abundance: large; v_gene: TRBV11-2; d_gene: NA
CDR3nt: TGTGCCTGCAGGGAAGGAATGTACACTGAAGCTTTATTT; CDR3aa: CACREGMYTEALF; j_gene: TRBJ1-1; abundance: NA; v_gene: TRBV6-1; d_gene: NA
CDR3nt: TGTGCCAGCAGCCAACGGACGGCGGATGCCTACACCTTC; CDR3aa: CASSQRTADAYTF; j_gene: TRBJ1-2; abundance: NA; v_gene: TRBV14; d_gene: NA
CDR3nt: TGCAGCGTCTTACTAGCGGGAGTTTACCACGAACAGTACTTC; CDR3aa: CSVLLAGVYHEQYF; j_gene: TRBJ2-7; abundance: NA; v_gene: TRBV29-1; d_gene: TRBD2
CDR3nt: TGTGCCAGCACCGACCCAGGGTACCCCTACGAGCAGTACTTC; CDR3aa: CASTDPGYPYEQYF; j_gene: TRBJ2-7; abundance: many; v_gene: TRBV13; d_gene: NA
CDR3nt: TGTGCCAGCAGTTTGTCGAGGAGGCATATTGAAGCTTTCTTT; CDR3aa: CASSLSRRHIEAFF; j_gene: TRBJ1-1; abundance: NA; v_gene: TRBV6-5; d_gene: NA
CDR3nt: TGTGCCAGCAGCTTAGTGCCGGGGGATCAGCCCCAGCATTTC; CDR3aa: CASSLVPGDQPQHF; j_gene: TRBJ1-5; abundance: NA; v_gene: TRBV7-8; d_gene: NA
CDR3nt: TGTCCCAGCAACCTTACTAGTGGAGAGACCCAGTACTTC; CDR3aa: CPSNLTSGETQYF; j_gene: TRBJ2-5; abundance: NA; v_gene: TRBV6-6; d_gene: NA